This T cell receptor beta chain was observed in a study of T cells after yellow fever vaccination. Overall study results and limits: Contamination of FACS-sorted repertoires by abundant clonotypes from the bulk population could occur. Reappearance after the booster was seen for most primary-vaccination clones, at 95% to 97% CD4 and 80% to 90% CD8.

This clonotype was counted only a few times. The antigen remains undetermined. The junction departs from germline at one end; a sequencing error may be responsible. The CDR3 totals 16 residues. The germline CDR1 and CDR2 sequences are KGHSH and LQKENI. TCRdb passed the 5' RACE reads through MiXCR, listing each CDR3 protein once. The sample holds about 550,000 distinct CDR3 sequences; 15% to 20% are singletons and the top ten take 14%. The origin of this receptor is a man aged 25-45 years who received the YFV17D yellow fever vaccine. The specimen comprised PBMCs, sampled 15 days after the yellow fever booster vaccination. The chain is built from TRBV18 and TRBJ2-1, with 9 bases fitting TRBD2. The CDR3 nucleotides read TGTGCCAGCTCCCCACGAGGAGCGGGAGGTCTCAATGAGCAGTTCTTC. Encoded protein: CASSPRGAGGLNEQFF.